This T cell receptor beta chain was sequenced for a study of human T cells and chemical hapten exposure. Study as a whole: After 6 days, upper back 0.01% DPC patch tests were scored.

Germline CDR1 is LNHDA and CDR2 is SQIVND (reference sequence). V was clipped by 0 bases and J by 6 bases, with 14 bases between them. CDR3 length: 15 amino acids. Time point meaning: pre-sensitization, week 0. Specified treatment: therapeutic diphenylcyclopropenone sensitization with weekly scalp DPC. Whole blood, unfractionated, served as the material for total RNA extraction. TCRdb re-derived calls from the RACE reads in MiXCR, one entry per CDR3 protein. The sample carries about 270,000 distinct CDR3 sequences, around 7% recorded once. The clonotype comes from a man aged 18 to 29 with alopecia areata. Some clones in this sample may be carry-over from other donors' samples. V usage is TRBV19 and J usage is TRBJ1-2; no reliable D call. Sequences were derived from whole blood, sampled in connection with sensitization to the hapten diphenylcyclopropenone (DPC). In DNA form, the CDR3 reads TGTGCCAGTAGTATAGATCTTGGAGGAATGAATGGCTACACCTTC. It translates to CASSIDLGGMNGYTF. The full variable domain, in which reference TRBV19 and TRBJ1-2 provide the parts outside the CDR3, is DGGITQSPKYLFRKEGQNVTLSCEQNLNHDAMYWYRQDPGQGLRLIYYSQIVNDFQKGDIAEGYSVSREKKESFPLTVTSAQKNPTAFYLCASSIDLGGMNGYTFGSGTRLTVV.